The T cell receptor (beta chain) described here comes from a study of blood T cell repertoires in COVID-19. This clone was detected a few times. Profiling relied on immunoSEQ multiplex PCR, and the TCRdb table lists in-frame clones only, not all of them. The table includes approximately 86,000 clones, 75% to 85% detected once. V shed 2 bases, J shed 4 bases, and the junction held 5 bases outside the gene matches. Germline V gives CDR1 MNHEY, CDR2 SMNVEV (reference sequence). This CDR3 contains 15 residues. The sample taken for sequencing was peripheral blood. The sequence derives from a woman aged 70-85 years with acute or convalescent COVID-19. The chain uses TRBV27 and TRBJ2-3; 8 positions agree with TRBD1. The CDR3 loop is CASSLTRGRPDTQYF. For the CDR3, the DNA is TGTGCCAGCAGTTTAACCAGGGGGCGCCCAGATACGCAGTATTTT.